These 26 T cell receptor beta chains were sequenced from one sample in a study of tumor and adjacent non-tumor tissue in lung cancer. The template was RNA from unsorted bulk tissue. This non-tumor lung sample came from over 3 cm beyond the tumor edge. A modified ARM-PCR protocol with three rounds of nested PCR amplified TCRbeta. One entry per CDR3 protein, called by TCRdb with MiXCR from the multiplex PCR reads. The data contain some 100,000 distinct CDR3 sequences, over 55% of them singletons. The sequenced sample consisted of distant non-tumor lung tissue. These TCRs come from a man under 40 with non-small cell lung cancer.

Note on this clonotype: A junction end diverges from the germline sequence, so it may reflect a read error. The chain is built from TRBV5-4 and TRBJ1-5; D may be TRBD1 (6 bases). Germline V gene sequence: CDR1 SGHNT, CDR2 YYREEE (reference sequence). CDR3 length: 16 amino acids. The CDR3 region is CAGSLARGGSNQPQHF. The CDR3, as DNA: TGTGCCGGCAGCTTGGCCAGGGGTGGGAGCAATCAGCCCCAGCATTTT.

The table lists this clonotype with many counts. The chain couples TRBV20-1 to TRBJ2-3; D is ambiguous. The CDR3 extends over 13 amino acids. The germline CDR1 and CDR2 sequences are DFQATT and SNEGSKA (reference sequence). V lost 7 bases to trimming and J lost 4 bases, with 15 bases between them. CDR3 sequence: CSVKGDSSDTQYF. CDR3 bases: TGCAGTGTCAAGGGCGATAGTTCAGATACGCAGTATTTT.

This clonotype has just a few counts. CDR3 sequence: CASSLDPGLYVTDTQYF. CDR3 sequence (DNA): TGTGCCAGCAGCTTAGACCCGGGACTTTATGTCACAGATACGCAGTATTTT. This chain joins TRBV11-2 and TRBJ2-3, with D tentatively TRBD2 (6 bases). Germline values: CDR1 SGHAT, CDR2 FQNNGV. The germline V and J ends were trimmed by 0 bases and 2 bases, with 15 bases remaining between them. There are 17 residues in the CDR3.

About this clonotype: This may arise from a read error, as a much more abundant clone is one base away. V is TRBV6-1 and J is TRBJ2-1; 11 bases map to TRBD2. This CDR3 has 15 amino acids. Germline V gives CDR1 MNHNS, CDR2 SASEGT. CDR3 sequence (DNA): TGTGCCAGCGCACCCGGGACTAGCGGATACAATGAGCGGTTCTTC. This sequence encodes CASAPGTSGYNERFF.

This clonotype appeared many times. The chain combines TRBV11-2 with TRBJ1-3; D ambiguous. This CDR3 has 17 amino acids. V lost 0 bases to trimming and J lost 5 bases, with 17 bases between them. The germline CDR1 and CDR2 sequences are SGHAT and FQNNGV. In DNA, the CDR3 is TGTGCCAGCAGCTTAGATGTTAGGGTTGCCTCGAGAAACACCATATATTTT. It translates to CASSLDVRVASRNTIYF.

In the case of this clonotype: The junction departs from the called germline gene at one end, perhaps through a read error. The J gene is TRBJ2-5, the V gene TRBV12-3 or TRBV12-4, with TRBD2 identical over 9 bases. The CDR3 has 14 amino acids. The CDR3, as DNA: TGTGCCGGCAGTTTAGGGACTAGCCAAGAGACCCAATACTTC. Amino acid sequence: CAGSLGTSQETQYF.

This clonotype was recorded many times. J is TRBJ2-7 and V is TRBV6-2 or TRBV6-3, with TRBD1 matching over 7 bases. This CDR3 has 15 amino acids. The germline gives CDR1 MNHEY, CDR2 SVGEGT. With 5 bases clipped from V and 3 bases from J, the junction kept 10 bases outside the gene matches. DNA for the CDR3: TGTGCCAGCAGTACCCTCGAGGGGGCGAGCTACGAGCAGTACTTC. Translated, it gives CASSTLEGASYEQYF.

This clonotype was detected a few times. This chain uses TRBV11-2 with TRBJ2-3; TRBD1 matches at 7 bases. V trimming: 5 bases; J trimming: 0 bases; junction bases outside the gene matches: 8. The CDR3 is 16 amino acids. Germline values: CDR1 SGHAT, CDR2 FQNNGV. CDR3 protein: CASSQGTVTSTDTQYF. DNA for the CDR3: TGTGCCAGCAGCCAAGGGACAGTTACTAGCACAGATACGCAGTATTTT.

The V gene is TRBV29-1, the J gene TRBJ1-1; D is unclear. Trimming shortened V by 3 bases and J by 9 bases, and 8 bases separated the two germline ends. Germline-derived CDR1 and CDR2 are SQVTM and ANQGSEA. This CDR3 is 10 amino acids long. This CDR3 is CSVDNGKAFF. CDR3 nucleotide sequence: TGCAGCGTTGATAATGGCAAAGCTTTCTTT.

This clonotype is deemed medium-sized. The gene calls are TRBV20-1 and TRBJ1-1; 7 bases are shared with TRBD1. J was trimmed by 3 bases and V by 7 bases; bases with no gene match: 8. This CDR3 is built from 13 residues. Germline V lookup: CDR1 DFQATT, CDR2 SNEGSKA (reference sequence). CDR3 residues: CSVWVRGDTEAFF. CDR3 sequence (DNA): TGCAGTGTATGGGTCAGGGGGGACACTGAAGCTTTCTTT.

The chain joins TRBV7-9 to TRBJ1-3, with D maybe TRBD1 (5 bases). V gave up 5 bases and J gave up 2 bases, with 13 bases separating them. The germline V gene has CDR1 SEHNR and CDR2 FQNEAQ (reference sequence). The CDR3 extends over 15 amino acids. The CDR3 is CASSGGVGPGNTIYF. The DNA for the CDR3 is TGTGCCAGCAGCGGGGGAGTGGGTCCTGGAAACACCATATATTTT.

In regard to this clonotype: This CDR3 is missing its conserved last phenylalanine or tryptophan, likely due to a read error. CDR3 sequence reads: CTSGRGTDEQYL. The DNA for the CDR3 is TGTACCAGCGGAAGAGGAACGGACGAGCAGTACCTC. The chain is built from TRBV11-2 and TRBJ2-7; D is possibly TRBD2 (5 bases). The CDR3 contains 12 residues. Germline V lookup: CDR1 SGHAT, CDR2 FQNNGV.

The chain has TRBV12-3 or TRBV12-4 and TRBJ2-5; D not certain. There are 13 residues in the CDR3. The germline V and J ends were trimmed by 8 bases and 14 bases, with 24 bases remaining between them. The CDR3 nucleotides read TGTGCCAGCGCGGAAGGGTACCAAGAGACCCTCTACTTC. Translation gives CASAEGYQETLYF.

A few counts support this clonotype. A read error may explain this, as a much larger clone is one base away. J is TRBJ2-1 and V is TRBV29-1; the D is unclear. V was trimmed by 8 bases and J by 7 bases, leaving 12 bases between them. This CDR3 spans 11 amino acids. Germline assignment: CDR1 SQVTM and CDR2 ANQGSEA. The CDR3 DNA sequence: TGCAGCACCGACGCGGTGAATGAGCAGTTCTTC. Its translation is CSTDAVNEQFF.

This clonotype was seen only a few times. A much larger clonotype is one base distant, so this may be a read error. V usage is TRBV12-3 or TRBV12-4 and J usage is TRBJ1-2, with D unclear. The CDR3 loop spans 13 amino acids. Trimming removed 4 bases at V and 8 bases at J, with 14 bases between. The CDR3 here is CASSSDGRLGYTF. CDR3 coding DNA: TGTGCCAGCAGTTCGGACGGGCGGTTAGGCTACACCTTC.

This clonotype was detected ten times or more. The rearrangement links TRBV4-2 to TRBJ2-2; no clear D gene. Per germline, CDR1 LGHNA and CDR2 YNFKEQ. V was clipped by 0 bases and J by 0 bases, with 8 bases between them. This CDR3 spans 16 amino acids. This CDR3 is CASSQEFPANTGELFF. CDR3 coding DNA: TGTGCCAGCAGCCAAGAATTTCCCGCGAACACCGGGGAGCTGTTTTTT.

Note on this clonotype: Sequence at one end of the junction differs from germline and may be a read error. The chain is built from TRBV11-1 and TRBJ2-5; D call uncertain. The CDR3 sequence is 14 residues long. Germline V gives CDR1 SGHAT, CDR2 FQDESV (reference sequence). CDR3 nucleotides: TGTGCCAGCAGCGCCATCACGTACCAAGAGATCCAGTACTTC. Protein: CASSAITYQEIQYF. The entire variable domain, with the rest obtained from reference TRBV11-1 and TRBJ2-5, is as follows: EAEVAQSPRYKITEKSQAVAFWCDPISGHATLYWYRQILGQGPELLVQFQDESVVDDSQLPKDRFSAERLKGVDSTLKIQPAELGDSAMYLCASSAITYQEIQYFGPGTRLLVL.

This clonotype was detected many times. This rearrangement joins TRBV7-8 to TRBJ2-5, with a possible D match to TRBD1 (6 bases). The germline V gene has CDR1 SGHVS and CDR2 FQNEAQ. V shed 4 bases and J shed 4 bases, with 13 bases lying between them. This CDR3 comprises 14 residues. The CDR3 DNA follows: TGTGCCAGCAGCTCCACAGGGATTGGAGAGACCCAGTACTTC. Translating gives CASSSTGIGETQYF.

The chain couples TRBV11-1 to TRBJ2-4; D possibly corresponds to TRBD2 (6 bases). Germline lookup yields CDR1 SGHAT and CDR2 FQDESV (reference sequence). CDR3 length equals 16 residues. The chain's CDR3 is CTSTHSGRATKNIQYF. The CDR3 DNA reads as TGTACTAGCACCCACTCAGGTAGGGCGACCAAAAACATTCAGTACTTC.

This clonotype was seen at least ten times. The chain carries TRBV10-3 and TRBJ2-3; D possibly corresponds to TRBD2 (7 bases). CDR1 is ENHRY and CDR2 is SYGVKD in the germline V gene. The CDR3 spans 15 residues. V was cut by 2 bases and J by 0 bases, with 9 bases left in between. CDR3 sequence reads: CAISERGASTDTQYF. The CDR3, as DNA: TGTGCCATCAGTGAGCGGGGGGCTAGCACAGATACGCAGTATTTT.

The chain carries TRBV11-1 and TRBJ2-7; 7 positions agree with TRBD1. Germline V gene data show CDR1 as SGHAT and CDR2 as FQDESV (reference sequence). Germline trimming cut 3 bases from V and 5 bases from J; bases unmatched to any gene: 7. CDR3 length: 14 residues. CDR3 coding DNA: TGTGCCAGCAGCTTGCAACAGGGGATCGACGAGCAGTACTTC. Its translation: CASSLQQGIDEQYF.

Regarding this clonotype: A much larger clone differs from this one at a single base, so this may be a read error. The rearrangement links TRBV20-1 to TRBJ2-3; D tentatively reads TRBD1 or TRBD2 (5 bases each). Germline V gene lookup returns CDR1 DFQATT and CDR2 SNEGSKA (reference sequence). V shed 0 bases and J shed 2 bases, with 12 bases lying between them. This CDR3 region has 15 residues. The CDR3 is CSAREGPSHTDTQYF. DNA for the CDR3: TGCAGTGCTAGAGAGGGACCTTCCCACACAGATACGCAGTATTTT.

Concerning this clonotype: Relative to the germline gene, one junction end is altered; a read error may explain this. This sequence joins TRBV29-1 and TRBJ2-7, with TRBD2 as a possible D gene (6 bases). Germline V gene lookup returns CDR1 SQVTM and CDR2 ANQGSEA. CDR3 size: 14 residues. The DNA for the CDR3 is TGCGGCGTTGATGGCGGGGCTACTTCCTACGAGCAGTACTTC. Protein: CGVDGGATSYEQYF.

Regarding this clonotype: At one end the junction does not follow the germline gene, possibly because of a read error. The rearrangement links TRBV20-1 to TRBJ2-7, with 7 positions matching TRBD2. The CDR3 loop spans 13 amino acids. The germline V gene encodes CDR1 DFQATT and CDR2 SNEGSKA (reference sequence). CDR3 sequence reads: CSARSGGGYEQYF. The CDR3 coding sequence is TGTAGTGCTAGATCCGGCGGGGGTTACGAGCAGTACTTC.

In the case of this clonotype: Given the absence of the conserved phenylalanine or tryptophan at the CDR3 end, a read error is likely. In DNA form, the CDR3 reads TGTGCCAGCAGCTCCATAGCGGGAGGGCACAACGAGCAGTTCATC. The encoded protein is CASSSIAGGHNEQFI. This rearrangement joins TRBV11-3 to TRBJ2-1, with 11 bases identical to TRBD2. This CDR3 has 15 amino acids. Germline V gene data show CDR1 as SGHNT and CDR2 as YENEEA.

Of note for this clonotype: One end of the junction fails to match germline, which may point to a read error. V gene TRBV6-1 combines with J gene TRBJ2-7, with 9 bases fitting TRBD2. This CDR3 is 15 amino acids long. Germline-derived CDR1 and CDR2 are MNHNS and SASEGT. The CDR3 spells CASSGLAGESYGQYF. CDR3 nucleotide sequence: TGTGCCAGCTCGGGACTAGCTGGAGAGTCCTACGGGCAGTACTTC.